The text below deals with one TCR beta chain. Here immunoSEQ multiplex PCR was the method, and the copy in TCRdb shows in-frame clones only, minus some. The data contain some 250,000 clones, approximately 85% of them singletons. This record belongs to a study of blood T cell repertoires in COVID-19. Study context: T cells, B-cell-depleted T cells, or PBMCs provided the cDNA or gDNA that served as material.

Germline assignment: CDR1 SGHRS and CDR2 YFSETQ. V was shortened by 4 bases and J by 6 bases, with 8 bases between the two germline ends. CDR3 length: 11 residues. Study members were between about 18 and 95 years old and lived in 24 US regions. Either two negative PCRs, clearance, or symptom resolution qualified Cohort 3 donors as recovered. V is TRBV5-1 and J is TRBJ2-7, with unresolved D. The receptor's source is a woman aged 45-60 years who had recovered from COVID-19. The sequencing sample was made of PBMCs or T cells enriched from blood (not recorded which). The CDR3 spells CASSETGEQYF. The CDR3 DNA reads TGCGCCAGCAGCGAAACTGGCGAGCAGTACTTC.